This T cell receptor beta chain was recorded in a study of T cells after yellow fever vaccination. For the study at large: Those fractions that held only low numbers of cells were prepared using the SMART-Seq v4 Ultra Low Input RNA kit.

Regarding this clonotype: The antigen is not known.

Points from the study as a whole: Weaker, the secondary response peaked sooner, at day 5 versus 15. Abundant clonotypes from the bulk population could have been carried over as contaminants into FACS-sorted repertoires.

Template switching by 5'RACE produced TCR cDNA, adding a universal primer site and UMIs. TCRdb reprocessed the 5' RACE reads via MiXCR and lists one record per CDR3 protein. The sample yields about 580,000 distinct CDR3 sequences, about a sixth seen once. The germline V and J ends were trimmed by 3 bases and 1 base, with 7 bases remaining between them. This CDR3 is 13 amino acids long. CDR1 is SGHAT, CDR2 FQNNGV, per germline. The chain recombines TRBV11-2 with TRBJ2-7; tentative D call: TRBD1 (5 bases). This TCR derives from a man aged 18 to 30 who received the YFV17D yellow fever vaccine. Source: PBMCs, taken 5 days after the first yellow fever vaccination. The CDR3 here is CASSLTESYEQYV. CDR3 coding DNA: TGTGCCAGCAGCTTGACAGAATCCTACGAGCAGTACGTC.